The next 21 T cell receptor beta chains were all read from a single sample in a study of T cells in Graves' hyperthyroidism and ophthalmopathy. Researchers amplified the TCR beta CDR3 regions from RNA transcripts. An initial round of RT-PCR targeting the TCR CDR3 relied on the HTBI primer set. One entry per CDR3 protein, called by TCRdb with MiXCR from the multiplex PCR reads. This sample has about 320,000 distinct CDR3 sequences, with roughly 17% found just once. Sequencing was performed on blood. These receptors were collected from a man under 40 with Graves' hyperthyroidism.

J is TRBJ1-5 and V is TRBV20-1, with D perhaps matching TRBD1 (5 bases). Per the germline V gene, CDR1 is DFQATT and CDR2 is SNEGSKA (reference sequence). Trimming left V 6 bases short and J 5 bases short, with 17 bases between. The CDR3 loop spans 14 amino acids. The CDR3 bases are TGCAGTGCCCTCCCCTGGCGGGGGGATCAGCCCCAGCATTTT. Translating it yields CSALPWRGDQPQHF.

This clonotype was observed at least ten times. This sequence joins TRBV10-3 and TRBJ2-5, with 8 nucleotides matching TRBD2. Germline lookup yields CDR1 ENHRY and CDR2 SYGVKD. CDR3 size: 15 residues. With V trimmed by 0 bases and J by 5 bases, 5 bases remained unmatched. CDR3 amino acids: CAISESTTSAETQYF. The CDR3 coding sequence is TGTGCCATCAGTGAGTCGACGACTAGCGCTGAGACCCAGTACTTC.

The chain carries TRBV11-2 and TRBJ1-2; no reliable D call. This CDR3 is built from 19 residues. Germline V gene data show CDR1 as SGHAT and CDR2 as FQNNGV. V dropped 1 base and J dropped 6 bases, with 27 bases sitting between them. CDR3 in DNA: TGTGCCAGCAGCTTAGCACCCCCGCGGTTAGGGTGGCGTTCGGATGGCTACACCTTC. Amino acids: CASSLAPPRLGWRSDGYTF.

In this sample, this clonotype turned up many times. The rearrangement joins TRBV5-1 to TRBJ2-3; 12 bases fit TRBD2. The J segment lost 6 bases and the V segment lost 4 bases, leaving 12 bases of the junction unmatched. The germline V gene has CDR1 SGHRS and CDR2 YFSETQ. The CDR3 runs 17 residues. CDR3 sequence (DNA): TGCGCCAGCAGCCCAAACCCTAGCGGGAGGGCCGCGGATACGCAGTATTTT. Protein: CASSPNPSGRAADTQYF.

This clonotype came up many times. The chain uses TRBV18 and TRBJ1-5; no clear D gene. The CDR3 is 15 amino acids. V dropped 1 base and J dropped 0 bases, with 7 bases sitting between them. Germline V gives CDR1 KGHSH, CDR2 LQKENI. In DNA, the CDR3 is TGTGCCAGCTCACCACAGCAGAATAGCAATCAGCCCCAGCATTTT. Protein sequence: CASSPQQNSNQPQHF.

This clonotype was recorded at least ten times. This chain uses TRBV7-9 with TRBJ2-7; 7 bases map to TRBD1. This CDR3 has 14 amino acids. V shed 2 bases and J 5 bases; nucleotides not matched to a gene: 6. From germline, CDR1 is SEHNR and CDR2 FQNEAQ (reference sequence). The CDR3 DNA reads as TGTGCCAGCAGCTTATCTCGGACAGGTCACGAGCAGTACTTC. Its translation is CASSLSRTGHEQYF.

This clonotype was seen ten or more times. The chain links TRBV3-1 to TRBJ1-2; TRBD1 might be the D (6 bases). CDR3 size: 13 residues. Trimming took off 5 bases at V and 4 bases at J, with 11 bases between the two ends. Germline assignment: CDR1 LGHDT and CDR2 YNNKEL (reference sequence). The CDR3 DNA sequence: TGTGCCAGCAGCTCTGGACAGATCTATGGCTACACCTTC. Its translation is CASSSGQIYGYTF.

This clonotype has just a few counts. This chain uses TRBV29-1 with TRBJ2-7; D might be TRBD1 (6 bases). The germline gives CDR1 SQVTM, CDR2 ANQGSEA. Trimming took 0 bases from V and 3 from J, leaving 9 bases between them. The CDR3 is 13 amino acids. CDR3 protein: CSVEEVDSYEQYF. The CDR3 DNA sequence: TGCAGCGTTGAAGAGGTGGACAGCTACGAGCAGTACTTC.

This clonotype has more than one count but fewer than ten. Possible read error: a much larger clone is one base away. CDR3 region: CAGSLGFEVYNEQFF. The DNA for the CDR3 is TGTGCCGGCAGTTTAGGTTTCGAGGTCTACAATGAGCAGTTCTTC. The V gene is TRBV28, the J gene TRBJ2-1, with D hard to call. The germline CDR1 and CDR2 sequences are MDHEN and SYDVKM. The CDR3 loop spans 15 amino acids.

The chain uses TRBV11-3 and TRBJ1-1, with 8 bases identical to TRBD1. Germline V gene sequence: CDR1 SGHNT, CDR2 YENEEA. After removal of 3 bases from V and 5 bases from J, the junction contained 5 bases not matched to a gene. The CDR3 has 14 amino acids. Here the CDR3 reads CASSFRGRGTEAFF. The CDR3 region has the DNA TGTGCCAGCAGCTTCAGGGGGCGCGGAACTGAAGCTTTCTTT. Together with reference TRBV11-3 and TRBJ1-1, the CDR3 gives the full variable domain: EAGVVQSPRYKIIEKKQPVAFWCNPISGHNTLYWYLQNLGQGPELLIRYENEEAVDDSQLPKDRFSAERLKGVDSTLKIQPAELGDSAVYLCASSFRGRGTEAFFGQGTRLTVV.

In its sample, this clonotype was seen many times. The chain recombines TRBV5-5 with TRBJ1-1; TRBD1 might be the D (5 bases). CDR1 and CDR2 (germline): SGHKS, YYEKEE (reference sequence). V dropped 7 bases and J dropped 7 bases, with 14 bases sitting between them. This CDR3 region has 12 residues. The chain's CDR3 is CASSKTAHEAFF. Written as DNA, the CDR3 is TGTGCCAGCTCGAAGACAGCCCATGAAGCTTTCTTT. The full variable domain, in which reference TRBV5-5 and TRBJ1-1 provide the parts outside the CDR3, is DAGVTQSPTHLIKTRGQQVTLRCSPISGHKSVSWYQQVLGQGPQFIFQYYEKEERGRGNFPDRFSARQFPNYSSELNVNALLLGDSALYLCASSKTAHEAFFGQGTRLTVV.

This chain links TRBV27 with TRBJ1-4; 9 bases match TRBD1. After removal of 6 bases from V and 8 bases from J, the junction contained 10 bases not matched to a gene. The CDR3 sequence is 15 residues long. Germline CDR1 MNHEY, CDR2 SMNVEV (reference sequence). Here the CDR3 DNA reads TGTGCCAGCAGCCGGGACAGGGACGGGAAGGAAAAACTGTTTTTT. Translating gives CASSRDRDGKEKLFF.

CDR3 nucleotide sequence: TGTGCCAGTTCAGTCGGATTCTATGAGCAGTTCTTC. This encodes CASSVGFYEQFF. The V gene is TRBV19, the J gene TRBJ2-1; D is ambiguous. The CDR3 has 12 residues. CDR1 and CDR2 (germline): LNHDA, SQIVND (reference sequence). The V and J ends lost 8 bases and 8 bases respectively, with 13 bases between them.

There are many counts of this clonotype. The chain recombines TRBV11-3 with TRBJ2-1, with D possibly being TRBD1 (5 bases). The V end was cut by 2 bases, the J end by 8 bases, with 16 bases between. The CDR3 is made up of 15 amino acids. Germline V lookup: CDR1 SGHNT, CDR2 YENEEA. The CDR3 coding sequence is TGTGCCAGCAGCTTAAGAGGTGCAGGGTCCCATGAGCAGTTCTTC. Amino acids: CASSLRGAGSHEQFF.

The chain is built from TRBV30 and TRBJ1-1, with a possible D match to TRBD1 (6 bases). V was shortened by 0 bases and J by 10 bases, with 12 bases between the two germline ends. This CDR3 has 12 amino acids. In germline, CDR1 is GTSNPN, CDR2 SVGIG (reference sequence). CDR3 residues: CAWSVPQGTAFF. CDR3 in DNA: TGTGCCTGGAGTGTACCCCAGGGGACAGCTTTCTTT.

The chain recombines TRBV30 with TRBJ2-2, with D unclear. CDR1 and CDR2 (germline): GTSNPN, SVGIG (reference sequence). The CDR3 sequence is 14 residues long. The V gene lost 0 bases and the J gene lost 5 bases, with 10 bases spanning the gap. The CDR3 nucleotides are TGTGCCTGGAGTGTACTCCTTGGGACCGGGGAGCTGTTTTTT. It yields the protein CAWSVLLGTGELFF.

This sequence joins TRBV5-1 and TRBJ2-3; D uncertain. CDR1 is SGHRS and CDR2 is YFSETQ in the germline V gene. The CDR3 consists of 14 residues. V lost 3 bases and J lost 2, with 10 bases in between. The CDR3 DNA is TGCGCCAGCAGCTCCGGACGGACCACAGATACGCAGTATTTT. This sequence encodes CASSSGRTTDTQYF.

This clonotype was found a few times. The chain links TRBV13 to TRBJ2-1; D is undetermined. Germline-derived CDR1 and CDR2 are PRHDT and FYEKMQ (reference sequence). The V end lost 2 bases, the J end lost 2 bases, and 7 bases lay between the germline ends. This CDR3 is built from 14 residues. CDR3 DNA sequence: TGTGCCAGCAGCTTATGGCAGACCTACAATGAGCAGTTCTTC. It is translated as CASSLWQTYNEQFF.

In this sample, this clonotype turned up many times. The CDR3 region is CSARDEAGNTDTQYF. The DNA for the CDR3 is TGCAGTGCTAGAGATGAGGCGGGAAACACAGATACGCAGTATTTT. The V call is TRBV20-1, the J call TRBJ2-3; TRBD2 might be the D (6 bases). The germline CDR1 and CDR2 sequences are DFQATT and SNEGSKA (reference sequence). The CDR3 length is 15 residues. V was trimmed by 0 bases and J by 2 bases, leaving 12 bases between them.

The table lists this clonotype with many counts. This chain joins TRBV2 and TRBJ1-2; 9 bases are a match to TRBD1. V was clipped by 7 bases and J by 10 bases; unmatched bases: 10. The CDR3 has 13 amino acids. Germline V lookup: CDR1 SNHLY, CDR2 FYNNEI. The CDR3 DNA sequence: TGTGCCAGCACTCCGGACAGGGGTAGTTACTACACCTTC. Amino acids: CASTPDRGSYYTF.

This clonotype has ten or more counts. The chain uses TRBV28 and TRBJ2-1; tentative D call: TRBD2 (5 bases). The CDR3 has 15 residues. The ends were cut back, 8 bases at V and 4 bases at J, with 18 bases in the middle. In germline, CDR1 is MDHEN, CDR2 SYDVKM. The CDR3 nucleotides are TGTGCCAGCCGAGGGCCGGCGGAGAGGTACAATGAGCAGTTCTTC. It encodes CASRGPAERYNEQFF. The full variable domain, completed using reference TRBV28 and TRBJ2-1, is DVKVTQSSRYLVKRTGEKVFLECVQDMDHENMFWYRQDPGLGLRLIYFSYDVKMKEKGDIPEGYSVSREKKERFSLILESASTNQTSMYLCASRGPAERYNEQFFGPGTRLTVL.